One and the same sample provided the 22 T cell receptor beta chains below, sequenced in a study of cytomegalovirus exposure and HLA in healthy donors. PCR employed 60 Vbeta and 13 Jbeta primers. The protocol was immunoSEQ multiplex PCR, while the TCRdb copy is restricted to in-frame clones and leaves out a portion. The profile shows about 160,000 clones, roughly 84% of them singletons. The sequenced sample was PBMCs. The receptors shown here come from a boy aged 2 to 9 in good health and CMV-seronegative.

This rearrangement joins TRBV7-2 to TRBJ2-5; possibly TRBD1 for D (6 bases). The V end was cut by 6 bases, the J end by 2 bases, with 16 bases between. Per the germline V gene, CDR1 is SGHTA and CDR2 is FQGNSA. The CDR3 is 15 residues long. DNA for the CDR3: TGTGCCAGCAGAAGACCAGGGGAGTGGCAAGAGACCCAGTACTTC. Its translation: CASRRPGEWQETQYF.

This clone has more than one count but fewer than ten. The chain is built from TRBV11-2 and TRBJ2-3; 9 bases are a match to TRBD2. This CDR3 has 14 residues. Germline loops: CDR1 SGHAT, CDR2 FQNNGV. Trimming at V came to 6 bases and at J to 6 bases, leaving 7 bases not matched to a gene. The CDR3 here is CASRLGLAGDTQYF. In DNA form, the CDR3 reads TGTGCCAGCAGATTGGGACTAGCAGGGGATACGCAGTATTTT.

This clone has just a few counts. CDR3 sequence reads: CASRDSFYNEQFF. CDR3 nucleotide sequence: TGTGCCAGCAGGGACTCCTTCTACAATGAGCAGTTCTTC. The chain is built from TRBV2 and TRBJ2-1, with D tentatively TRBD2 (5 bases). The germline V gene encodes CDR1 SNHLY and CDR2 FYNNEI. The CDR3 contains 13 residues. V shed 6 bases and J shed 3 bases, with 9 bases lying between them.

This rearrangement joins TRBV19 to TRBJ1-5; D is unresolved. The CDR3 sequence is 18 residues long. V lost 2 bases, J lost 0 bases, and 17 bases lay in between. Germline CDR1 reads LNHDA; CDR2 reads SQIVND (reference sequence). Here the CDR3 reads CASSIRSVGGLSNQPQHF. CDR3 sequence (DNA): TGTGCCAGTAGTATACGGTCGGTAGGCGGGCTTAGCAATCAGCCCCAGCATTTT. Full variable domain (outside the CDR3, taken from reference TRBV19 and TRBJ1-5): DGGITQSPKYLFRKEGQNVTLSCEQNLNHDAMYWYRQDPGQGLRLIYYSQIVNDFQKGDIAEGYSVSREKKESFPLTVTSAQKNPTAFYLCASSIRSVGGLSNQPQHFGDGTRLSIL.

This clone was seen a few times. This sample includes further DNA sequences coding for the same CDR3. This chain connects TRBV29-1 to TRBJ2-1; perhaps TRBD2 as D (7 bases). Germline V lookup: CDR1 SQVTM, CDR2 ANQGSEA. V lost 1 base, J lost 5 bases, and 15 bases lay in between. The CDR3 covers 15 residues. The CDR3 nucleotides are TGCAGCGTTGAAGGCCGGGGGGCCCATGACAATGAGCAGTTCTTC. Translated, it gives CSVEGRGAHDNEQFF.

Concerning this clone itself: The same CDR3 can be traced to other DNA sequences in this sample. The chain carries TRBV18 and TRBJ1-2; weak D call: TRBD1 (5 bases). The ends were cut back, 3 bases at V and 3 bases at J, with 8 bases in the middle. This CDR3 is 13 amino acids long. Germline assignment: CDR1 KGHSH and CDR2 LQKENI. In nucleotides, the CDR3 is TGTGCCAGCTCACCTGACAGAGACTATGGCTACACCTTC. This translates into CASSPDRDYGYTF.

J is TRBJ2-1 and V is TRBV30; 12 bases align to TRBD2. The CDR3 runs to 15 residues. Unmatched junction bases numbered 1, after V lost 0 bases and J lost 4 bases. Looked up from germline, CDR1 is GTSNPN and CDR2 is SVGIG (reference sequence). CDR3: CAWSVGLAGYNEQFF. As DNA, the CDR3 is TGTGCCTGGAGTGTTGGACTAGCGGGATACAATGAGCAGTTCTTC.

Only one count was recorded for this clone. The chain uses TRBV5-4 and TRBJ2-3; D is possibly TRBD1 (5 bases). Germline-derived CDR1 and CDR2 are SGHNT and YYREEE (reference sequence). V was cut by 1 base and J by 3 bases, with 12 bases left in between. The CDR3 contains 15 residues. DNA of the CDR3: TGTGCCAGCAGCTTGCCAGGGTACGGTACAGATACGCAGTATTTT. Residues: CASSLPGYGTDTQYF.

The chain employs TRBV19 and TRBJ2-7; 8 positions agree with TRBD1. V was clipped by 4 bases and J by 4 bases; unmatched bases: 6. This CDR3 is built from 14 residues. The germline CDR1 and CDR2 sequences are LNHDA and SQIVND (reference sequence). This CDR3 is CASSKRDRGYEQYF. The CDR3 DNA sequence: TGTGCCAGTAGTAAACGCGACAGGGGTTACGAGCAGTACTTC.

The chain links TRBV5-1 to TRBJ2-7; perhaps TRBD1 as D (6 bases). Trimming left V 4 bases short and J 5 bases short, with 13 bases between. Germline V gene data show CDR1 as SGHRS and CDR2 as YFSETQ. CDR3 length equals 13 residues. CDR3 region: CASSPRDIHEQYF. The CDR3 region has the DNA TGCGCCAGCAGCCCCCGGGACATCCACGAGCAGTACTTC.

This clone was counted a few times. This chain uses TRBV5-4 with TRBJ1-5; perhaps TRBD1 as D (6 bases). V lost 3 bases to trimming and J lost 9 bases, with 13 bases between them. There are 13 residues in the CDR3. CDR1 is SGHNT, CDR2 YYREEE, per germline (reference sequence). This chain's CDR3 is CASSYGDKGPQHF. CDR3 coding DNA: TGTGCCAGCAGCTATGGGGACAAGGGGCCCCAGCATTTT.

The CDR3 nucleotides are TGTGCCATCAGTGATAGAATGGGGACAGGGGGCACTGAAGCTTTCTTT. Its protein product is CAISDRMGTGGTEAFF. The chain has TRBV10-3 and TRBJ1-1; the match to TRBD1 covers 11 bases. Trimming at V came to 3 bases and at J to 4 bases, leaving 7 bases not matched to a gene. Germline V lookup: CDR1 ENHRY, CDR2 SYGVKD. This CDR3 is built from 16 residues.

The chain combines TRBV6-5 with TRBJ2-7; 7 positions match TRBD1. From germline, CDR1 is MNHEY and CDR2 SVGAGI. The CDR3 runs 13 residues. V shed 7 bases and J 4 bases; nucleotides not matched to a gene: 7. The CDR3 loop is CASKTGKGYEQYF. CDR3 bases: TGTGCCAGCAAGACAGGGAAAGGGTACGAGCAGTACTTC.

In this sample, this clone turned up once. The chain carries TRBV7-7 and TRBJ2-2; TRBD2 matches at 13 bases. CDR1 is SSHAT and CDR2 is FNYEAQ in the germline V gene (reference sequence). Unmatched junction bases numbered 14, after V lost 5 bases and J lost 5 bases. The CDR3 is made up of 19 amino acids. The CDR3 nucleotides are TGTGCCAGCAGCCTCCTGGGGCCGACTAGCGGGGGGCAAACCGGGGAGCTGTTTTTT. This codes for CASSLLGPTSGGQTGELFF. The complete variable domain, with remaining parts taken from reference TRBV7-7 and TRBJ2-2, reads GAGVSQSPRYKVTKRGQDVTLRCDPISSHATLYWYQQALGQGPEFLTYFNYEAQPDKSGLPSDRFSAERPEGSISTLTIQRTEQRDSAMYRCASSLLGPTSGGQTGELFFGEGSRLTVL.

The V and J genes are TRBV6-6 and TRBJ1-5; D remains ambiguous. Trimming took off 6 bases at V and 2 bases at J, with 8 bases between the two ends. Germline V gene lookup returns CDR1 MNHNY and CDR2 SVGAGI (reference sequence). The CDR3 spans 13 residues. The CDR3, as DNA: TGTGCCAGCAGCGGGAAGGGCAATCAGCCCCAGCATTTT. This codes for CASSGKGNQPQHF.

The genes are TRBV13 and TRBJ2-5; TRBD1 is a possible D gene (5 bases). The J call is in doubt because the DNA end fits TRBJ2-7 better. CDR1 is PRHDT, CDR2 FYEKMQ, per germline (reference sequence). The CDR3 length is 16 residues. Written as DNA, the CDR3 is TGTGCCAGCAGCCCCACACAAGGGGCCAGCTCCTACGAGCAGTACTTC. Amino acids: CASSPTQGASSYEQYF.

This chain connects TRBV2 to TRBJ1-3; no firm D call. The CDR3 extends over 13 amino acids. Trimming shortened V by 2 bases and J by 8 bases, and 10 bases separated the two germline ends. The germline gives CDR1 SNHLY, CDR2 FYNNEI. CDR3 DNA: TGTGCCAGCAGTGAATTTGAAGCGCACACCATATATTTT. Translated: CASSEFEAHTIYF. Looking up the rest from reference TRBV2 and TRBJ1-3 gives the full variable domain: EPEVTQTPSHQVTQMGQEVILRCVPISNHLYFYWYRQILGQKVEFLVSFYNNEISEKSEIFDDQFSVERPDGSNFTLKIRSTKLEDSAMYFCASSEFEAHTIYFGEGSWLTVV.

The chain combines TRBV19 with TRBJ1-4; weak D call: TRBD1 (6 bases). V lost 6 bases and J lost 0, with 11 bases in between. This CDR3 contains 15 residues. Germline V CDR1 and CDR2: LNHDA, SQIVND (reference sequence). DNA of the CDR3: TGTGCCAGTAGATCCCACAGGGCAACTAATGAAAAACTGTTTTTT. Its translation is CASRSHRATNEKLFF.

The chain is built from TRBV7-7 and TRBJ2-2, with a tentative D call TRBD1 (5 bases). The CDR3 covers 13 residues. V gave up 5 bases and J gave up 4 bases, with 8 bases separating them. The germline V gene has CDR1 SSHAT and CDR2 FNYEAQ (reference sequence). The CDR3 reads CASSPQGTGELFF. CDR3 coding DNA: TGTGCCAGCAGCCCCCAGGGCACCGGGGAGCTGTTTTTT.

This clone appeared once. CDR3 protein: CASSEEQGWSYEQYF. DNA for the CDR3: TGTGCCAGCAGTGAAGAACAGGGTTGGTCCTACGAGCAGTACTTC. The rearrangement links TRBV25-1 to TRBJ2-7; tentatively, D is TRBD1 (6 bases). Deletions cut 2 bases from V and 1 base from J, with 12 bases between. CDR1 and CDR2 from the germline V gene are MGHDK and SYGVNS. The CDR3 is 15 amino acids.

This clone was seen a single time. The chain combines TRBV5-5 with TRBJ2-2; D unclear. Germline V gene lookup returns CDR1 SGHKS and CDR2 YYEKEE (reference sequence). The CDR3 extends over 15 amino acids. V was pared by 1 base and J by 5 bases, with 12 bases between. The CDR3 nucleotides are TGTGCCAGCAGCTTGTTCGGATCGGGTACCGGGGAGCTGTTTTTT. Translation gives CASSLFGSGTGELFF.

This chain uses TRBV5-1 with TRBJ2-1; TRBD1 matches 7 bases. V shed 1 base, J shed 4 bases, and the junction held 8 bases outside the gene matches. Germline CDR1 reads SGHRS; CDR2 reads YFSETQ. The CDR3 is 16 residues long. DNA of the CDR3: TGCGCCAGCAGCTTGCGTCCGGGACAGTTATACAATGAGCAGTTCTTC. Translation: CASSLRPGQLYNEQFF. The full variable domain, in which reference TRBV5-1 and TRBJ2-1 provide the parts outside the CDR3, is KAGVTQTPRYLIKTRGQQVTLSCSPISGHRSVSWYQQTPGQGLQFLFEYFSETQRNKGNFPGRFSGRQFSNSRSEMNVSTLELGDSALYLCASSLRPGQLYNEQFFGPGTRLTVL.